These 21 T cell receptor beta chains came from one sample sequenced in a study of shared clonotypes between healthy human individuals (dated by TCRdb to the early 2020s). Library preparation employed the immunoSEQ multiplex PCR assay. TCRdb carries this immuneACCESS record with in-frame sequences only. Its versions omit some clonotypes, under half of them owing to an unresolved V gene in the studies checked, with the rest unexplained. For this sample the table gives hundreds of thousands of clones, of which 77% were detected only once. Of the sample, more than 10% falls within the top ten clones. Source material: PBMCs. The receptors shown here come from a woman aged 40 to 50 in good health. Some clones in this sample may be carry-over from other donors' samples.

This CDR3 reads CASSPGSYTEAFF. The CDR3 DNA reads TGTGCCAGCTCACCAGGGAGTTACACTGAAGCTTTCTTT. The V call is TRBV18, the J call TRBJ1-1; D is uncertain. Germline CDR1 is KGHSH and CDR2 is LQKENI. This CDR3 is 13 amino acids long. V shed 2 bases and J shed 3 bases, with 7 bases lying between them.

J is TRBJ1-4 and V is TRBV29-1; possible D gene TRBD1, 5 bases. Trimming cost V 3 bases and J 8 bases, with 13 bases left between them. The CDR3 is made up of 13 amino acids. Germline-derived CDR1 and CDR2 are SQVTM and ANQGSEA. As DNA, the CDR3 is TGCAGCGTTGAGTTCGTCGGGGGGGAAAAACTGTTTTTT. Its translation is CSVEFVGGEKLFF.

The J gene is TRBJ2-1, the V gene TRBV4-3; tentative D call: TRBD1 (5 bases). The germline V gene encodes CDR1 LGHNA and CDR2 YSLEER. Trimming removed 3 bases at V and 4 bases at J, with 10 bases between. The CDR3 loop spans 14 amino acids. The DNA for the CDR3 is TGCGCCAGCAGCCATGAGACAGTATACAATGAGCAGTTCTTC. It codes for CASSHETVYNEQFF.

This chain joins TRBV30 and TRBJ2-7; perhaps TRBD2 as D (5 bases). The CDR3 totals 16 residues. CDR1 and CDR2 (germline): GTSNPN, SVGIG (reference sequence). Trimming shortened V by 3 bases and J by 7 bases, and 25 bases separated the two germline ends. Here the CDR3 DNA reads TGTGCCTGGAGCCATCCCGGACGGTGGCATACGGGGGAGCAGTACTTC. This sequence encodes CAWSHPGRWHTGEQYF.

The chain combines TRBV5-1 with TRBJ2-6, with 7 bases aligning to TRBD1. Germline trimming cut 3 bases from V and 0 bases from J; bases unmatched to any gene: 3. The CDR3 spans 16 residues. Germline V gene lookup returns CDR1 SGHRS and CDR2 YFSETQ. The CDR3, as DNA: TGCGCCAGCAGCTCGACAGGGCTCTCTGGGGCCAACGTCCTGACTTTC. Translated: CASSSTGLSGANVLTF.

The V gene is TRBV6-1, the J gene TRBJ2-7, with TRBD2 matching over 8 bases. The CDR3 length is 14 residues. Germline V gene sequence: CDR1 MNHNS, CDR2 SASEGT. V dropped 7 bases and J dropped 0; count of bases not matched to a gene: 5. CDR3 loop: CASIGRESSYEQYF. In DNA form, the CDR3 reads TGTGCCAGCATCGGGAGGGAGAGCTCCTACGAGCAGTACTTC.

V and J are TRBV4-2 and TRBJ1-2, with 10 positions matching TRBD1. The CDR3 contains 12 residues. V trimming: 4 bases; J trimming: 8 bases; junction bases outside the gene matches: 1. Germline CDR1 LGHNA, CDR2 YNFKEQ. The CDR3 DNA follows: TGTGCCAGCAGCCCGGGACAGGGGGGCTACACCTTC. It yields the protein CASSPGQGGYTF.

J is TRBJ1-4 and V is TRBV10-3; 8 nucleotides agree with TRBD1. Germline CDR1 reads ENHRY; CDR2 reads SYGVKD. The J segment lost 7 bases and the V segment lost 5 bases, leaving 18 bases of the junction unmatched. The CDR3 is 18 residues long. CDR3 bases: TGTGCCATCAGTTCCTCCGACGTGGGGACAGGCAGTGGTGAAAAACTGTTTTTT. Protein: CAISSSDVGTGSGEKLFF.

This clone was counted between two and nine times. The J gene is TRBJ2-1, the V gene TRBV28; weak D call: TRBD1 (6 bases). The CDR3 consists of 14 residues. V was shortened by 3 bases and J by 9 bases, with 15 bases between the two germline ends. CDR1 is MDHEN, CDR2 SYDVKM, per germline. The CDR3, as DNA: TGTGCCAGCAGTTTCGGCAGGGTAGGGGGTGAGCAGTTCTTC. This codes for CASSFGRVGGEQFF.

The chain uses TRBV7-3 and TRBJ1-5, with TRBD1 identical over 7 bases. Germline assignment: CDR1 SGHTA and CDR2 FQGTGA. V gave up 5 bases and J gave up 2 bases; unmatched junction bases: 18. The CDR3 totals 19 residues. CDR3 DNA sequence: TGTGCCAGCAGCAGAGGGGACAGCGAGTGTTGGGTCGGCAATCAGCCCCAGCATTTT. It is translated as CASSRGDSECWVGNQPQHF.

The chain recombines TRBV7-3 with TRBJ2-3; weak D call: TRBD2 (6 bases). Looked up from germline, CDR1 is SGHTA and CDR2 is FQGTGA. The CDR3 has 14 residues. Between the trimmed V and J ends, which lost 4 bases and 7 bases, there was a span of 15 bases. This chain's CDR3 is CASSSRPGRNTQYF. The DNA of the CDR3 is TGTGCCAGCAGCTCCCGCCCCGGGAGAAATACGCAGTATTTT.

This clone showed up just once. This chain uses TRBV15 with TRBJ1-5; D remains ambiguous. The V end lost 1 base, the J end lost 4 bases, and 2 bases lay between the germline ends. This CDR3 comprises 12 residues. The V gene's germline CDR1 is LNHNV and CDR2 YYDKDF (reference sequence). In DNA form, the CDR3 reads TGTGCCACCAGCAGAGGGAATCAGCCCCAGCATTTT. Translated, it gives CATSRGNQPQHF.

CDR3 residues: CASSWDRVEKLFF. The DNA for the CDR3 is TGCGCCAGCAGCTGGGACAGGGTTGAAAAACTGTTTTTT. The J gene is TRBJ1-4, the V gene TRBV5-1, with TRBD1 matching 9 bases. The CDR3 runs to 13 residues. V shed 3 bases, J shed 7 bases, and the junction held 1 base outside the gene matches. CDR1 is SGHRS and CDR2 is YFSETQ in the germline V gene.

V gene TRBV7-2 combines with J gene TRBJ2-3; D unclear. The CDR3 loop spans 12 amino acids. With 3 bases removed from V and 6 bases from J, the gap between germline ends came to 7 bases. Per germline, CDR1 SGHTA and CDR2 FQGNSA. The CDR3 here is CASSFLTDTQYF. As DNA, the CDR3 is TGTGCCAGCAGCTTCCTGACGGATACGCAGTATTTT.

The V call is TRBV29-1, the J call TRBJ2-7; D gene uncertain. This CDR3 comprises 12 residues. With 6 bases removed from V and 4 bases from J, the gap between germline ends came to 13 bases. Germline V lookup: CDR1 SQVTM, CDR2 ANQGSEA. The CDR3 here is CSVSTGSYEQYF. The CDR3 bases are TGCAGCGTCTCCACCGGGTCGTACGAGCAGTACTTC.

J is TRBJ2-2 and V is TRBV10-3; 7 bases fit TRBD1. The CDR3 totals 14 residues. Germline CDR1 ENHRY, CDR2 SYGVKD. The trim removed 2 bases at V and 5 bases at J, leaving 2 bases unmatched. This CDR3 reads CAISEDRVTGELFF. In DNA, the CDR3 is TGTGCCATCAGTGAGGACAGGGTTACCGGGGAGCTGTTTTTT.

This clone was seen a single time. Other DNA variants within this sample encode the same CDR3. The chain couples TRBV18 to TRBJ1-2, with D possibly matching TRBD1 (6 bases). Germline values: CDR1 KGHSH, CDR2 LQKENI. The CDR3 is 15 amino acids. V shed 0 bases and J shed 2 bases, with 10 bases lying between them. The CDR3 bases are TGTGCCAGCTCACCACCTGGGGGGCTGAACTATGGCTACACCTTC. It codes for CASSPPGGLNYGYTF.

Remarks on this clone: With a far larger clone one base away, a read error is the likely cause. A read error is likely, as this CDR3 ends without the conserved phenylalanine or tryptophan. The CDR3 is CASSLGGLSGRSYEQYS. The CDR3 coding sequence is TGTGCCAGCAGCTTAGGGGGTCTGAGCGGGAGGTCCTACGAGCAGTACTCC. The V gene is TRBV7-9, the J gene TRBJ2-7, with 9 bases identical to TRBD2. Germline CDR1 SEHNR, CDR2 FQNEAQ (reference sequence). This CDR3 is built from 17 residues. V was pared by 1 base and J by 1 base, with 8 bases of the junction left unmatched.

The chain uses TRBV7-3 and TRBJ2-3; 11 bases line up with TRBD2. V was pared by 6 bases and J by 0 bases, with 11 bases of the junction left unmatched. Germline V gene sequence: CDR1 SGHTA, CDR2 FQGTGA. The CDR3 is made up of 18 amino acids. CDR3 coding DNA: TGTGCCAGCAGTCCTCTCACTAGCGGGAGATGGAGCACAGATACGCAGTATTTT. It yields the protein CASSPLTSGRWSTDTQYF.

This clone appeared many times. This rearrangement joins TRBV7-8 to TRBJ2-3; a weak D match, TRBD2 (5 bases). Germline CDR1 is SGHVS and CDR2 is FQNEAQ. Between the trimmed V and J ends, which lost 0 bases and 0 bases, there was a span of 10 bases. The CDR3 sequence is 16 residues long. The chain's CDR3 is CASSLAQKRSTDTQYF. The DNA of the CDR3 is TGTGCCAGCAGCTTAGCGCAGAAGCGGAGCACAGATACGCAGTATTTT.

The chain is built from TRBV5-1 and TRBJ2-7, with 8 bases identical to TRBD1. CDR1 SGHRS and CDR2 YFSETQ come from the germline V gene. Trimming took 2 bases from V and 7 from J; bases not matched to a gene: 8. The CDR3 spans 14 residues. The DNA of the CDR3 is TGCGCCAGCAGCTTTTACAGGGGGGATGTTGAGCAGTACTTC. It encodes CASSFYRGDVEQYF.